Listed here are 12 T cell receptor beta chains from one sample, sequenced in a study of STAT5B mutations in CD4+ large granular lymphocyte leukemia. TCRdb keeps only in-frame clones here, not all; method: immunoSEQ multiplex PCR. The sample lists 7,400 or so clones, 76% seen once, with just over 65% in the top ten. The sequencing sample was made of PBMCs. The source of these receptors is a woman in her fifties or sixties with CD4+ T-cell large granular lymphocyte leukemia.

This clone has just a few counts. The genes are TRBV6-4 and TRBJ1-1; D is unresolved. V lost 6 bases and J 3 bases, leaving 11 bases between the germline ends. CDR1 and CDR2 (germline): MRHNA, SNTAGT. This CDR3 has 13 amino acids. CDR3 sequence: CASSLRPDTEAFF. Written as DNA, the CDR3 is TGTGCCAGCAGCTTACGGCCGGACACTGAAGCTTTCTTT.

The rearrangement uses TRBV28 and TRBJ2-7, with D perhaps assigned TRBD1 or TRBD2 (5 bases each). The CDR3 length is 14 residues. Trimming pared 8 bases from V and 2 bases from J, leaving 16 bases between. The germline V gene has CDR1 MDHEN and CDR2 SYDVKM. This CDR3 is CASVRGVATYEQYF. The DNA for the CDR3 is TGTGCCAGCGTGAGAGGGGTGGCGACCTACGAGCAGTACTTC. Combining the CDR3 with reference TRBV28 and TRBJ2-7 gives the whole variable domain DVKVTQSSRYLVKRTGEKVFLECVQDMDHENMFWYRQDPGLGLRLIYFSYDVKMKEKGDIPEGYSVSREKKERFSLILESASTNQTSMYLCASVRGVATYEQYFGPGTRLTVT.

The chain is built from TRBV10-3 and TRBJ2-2; a weak D match, TRBD2 (5 bases). This CDR3 region has 18 residues. V lost 0 bases, J lost 3 bases, and 17 bases lay in between. CDR1 is ENHRY, CDR2 SYGVKD, per germline. The CDR3 sequence is CAISESRVGPGDTGELFF. The CDR3 DNA reads as TGTGCCATCAGTGAGTCGAGGGTCGGACCTGGAGACACCGGGGAGCTGTTTTTT.

The gene calls are TRBV20-1 and TRBJ2-7; no definite D call. In germline, CDR1 is DFQATT, CDR2 SNEGSKA (reference sequence). Trimming removed 2 bases at V and 3 bases at J, with 5 bases between. This CDR3 is built from 11 residues. The CDR3, as DNA: TGCAGTGCTAGAATCAGCTACGAGCAGTACTTC. Translating gives CSARISYEQYF.

This CDR3 is CATGQTGGMSGELFF. CDR3 DNA: TGTGCCACCGGCCAAACAGGGGGCATGAGCGGGGAGCTGTTTTTT. This chain links TRBV28 with TRBJ2-2; 9 bases match TRBD1. The CDR3 has 15 amino acids. The ends lost 10 bases at V and 7 bases at J; junction bases unmatched: 13. Germline CDR1 and CDR2: MDHEN and SYDVKM. Full variable domain (missing parts from reference TRBV28 and TRBJ2-2): DVKVTQSSRYLVKRTGEKVFLECVQDMDHENMFWYRQDPGLGLRLIYFSYDVKMKEKGDIPEGYSVSREKKERFSLILESASTNQTSMYLCATGQTGGMSGELFFGEGSRLTVL.

This rearrangement joins TRBV27 to TRBJ2-7, with 9 bases that match TRBD1. V shed 1 base and J 3 bases; nucleotides not matched to a gene: 1. The CDR3 is 14 amino acids. CDR1 is MNHEY, CDR2 SMNVEV, per germline (reference sequence). CDR3 DNA sequence: TGTGCCAGCAGTTTATTGGGACAGGGCTACGAGCAGTACTTC. Amino acids: CASSLLGQGYEQYF.

The rearrangement joins TRBV5-6 to TRBJ1-1, with D uncertain. Germline assignment: CDR1 SGHDT and CDR2 YYEEEE. The CDR3 is made up of 15 amino acids. V dropped 3 bases and J dropped 0 bases, with 12 bases sitting between them. CDR3 sequence (DNA): TGTGCCAGCAGCTCCGAAGGTAAGATGAACACTGAAGCTTTCTTT. This sequence encodes CASSSEGKMNTEAFF.

The CDR3, as DNA: TGTGCCAGCTCCCTCCGGAGGGCGACCACCGGGGAGCTGTTTTTT. Protein product: CASSLRRATTGELFF. The chain employs TRBV2 and TRBJ2-2; a weak D match, TRBD2 (6 bases). CDR1 and CDR2 from the germline V gene are SNHLY and FYNNEI. The CDR3 is 15 residues long. V lost 8 bases, J lost 4 bases, and 17 bases lay in between.

V and J are TRBV4-3 and TRBJ2-2; D call uncertain. CDR3 length equals 15 residues. The germline V gene encodes CDR1 LGHNA and CDR2 YSLEER. Between the trimmed V and J ends, which lost 1 base and 4 bases, there was a span of 10 bases. The CDR3 reads CASSQVPGRTGELFF. The DNA of the CDR3 is TGCGCCAGCAGCCAAGTGCCTGGCCGCACCGGGGAGCTGTTTTTT.

The rearrangement links TRBV11-3 to TRBJ2-3; 10 bases agree with TRBD2. Germline CDR1 reads SGHNT; CDR2 reads YENEEA. Germline trimming cut 2 bases from V and 3 bases from J; bases unmatched to any gene: 5. The CDR3 runs 16 residues. The CDR3 region has the DNA TGTGCCAGCAGCTTAACTTGGACTAGCGGAACAGATACGCAGTATTTT. The encoded protein is CASSLTWTSGTDTQYF.

The chain is built from TRBV30 and TRBJ2-5, with TRBD2 identical over 10 bases. Germline-derived CDR1 and CDR2 are GTSNPN and SVGIG (reference sequence). This CDR3 is 13 amino acids long. Losses at the gene ends were 7 bases for V and 5 bases for J; bases not matched to a gene: 7. CDR3 residues: CASAGGRRETQYF. CDR3 sequence (DNA): TGTGCCTCAGCGGGAGGGCGGAGGGAGACCCAGTACTTC.

The chain employs TRBV7-9 and TRBJ2-3; TRBD2 aligns across 7 bases. This CDR3 has 16 amino acids. Trimming took 2 bases from V and 1 from J; bases not matched to a gene: 6. Looked up from germline, CDR1 is SEHNR and CDR2 is FQNEAQ (reference sequence). The CDR3 DNA sequence: TGTGCCAGCAGCTTACTTACGGCGGGAGGCACAGATACGCAGTATTTT. This sequence encodes CASSLLTAGGTDTQYF.